The clone carrying this TCR beta chain has only a few counts. The data were taken from a study of T-cell reconstitution after alpha-beta-depleted transplantation in children. The CDR3 has 12 residues. V lost 2 bases and J 10 bases, leaving 11 bases between the germline ends. The germline CDR1 and CDR2 sequences are MNHEY and SVGEGT. Unique molecular identifiers were used in preparing the TCRbeta library. TCRdb re-derived calls from the PCR reads in MiXCR, one entry per CDR3 protein. This sample has 240,000 or so distinct CDR3 sequences, with 12% found just once. The specimen comprised PBMCs from the stem cell graft donor, sampled from the stem cell graft. This chain links TRBV6-2 or TRBV6-3 with TRBJ1-1, with D uncertain. The clonotype originates from a human donor who donated a stem cell graft to a child with acute lymphoblastic leukemia. CDR3 protein: CASSYGRSTAFF. The CDR3 nucleotides read TGTGCCAGCAGTTACGGGAGGTCGACAGCTTTCTTT.